Following are 5 T cell receptor beta chains from one sample sequenced in a study of molecular identifiers for immune sequencing clone quantification. Using its own MiXCR run on the PCR reads, TCRdb lists one record per CDR3 protein. The sample lists some 9,000 distinct CDR3 sequences; about an eighth were seen once. Material: naive CD8+ T cells from blood, with Jurkat cell RNA spiked in. Subset meaning: FACS-sorted CD8+CD4-CCR7+CD45RA+ naive T cells. The receptors were sampled from a human donor in good health. Some libraries in this study had Jurkat cell RNA spiked in.

This clonotype is medium-sized by share. The chain couples TRBV6-2 or TRBV6-3 to TRBJ2-2; TRBD1 agrees at 7 bases. V shed 5 bases, J shed 1 base, and the junction held 7 bases outside the gene matches. Germline assignment: CDR1 MNHEY and CDR2 SVGEGT. This CDR3 comprises 16 residues. The DNA for the CDR3 is TGTGCCAGCAGTAACACAGGGGTTTGGAACACCGGGGAGCTGTTTTTT. The encoded protein is CASSNTGVWNTGELFF.

This clonotype ranks as medium-sized. The genes are TRBV4-3 and TRBJ2-1; D is perhaps TRBD2 (6 bases). Germline V gives CDR1 LGHNA, CDR2 YSLEER. V was clipped by 0 bases and J by 3 bases, with 9 bases between them. This CDR3 is built from 15 residues. The CDR3: CASSQDGGLYNEQFF. The CDR3 DNA reads as TGCGCCAGCAGCCAAGATGGGGGACTCTACAATGAGCAGTTCTTC.

This clonotype was observed once. This chain links TRBV2 with TRBJ1-5; D gene ambiguous. This CDR3 has 14 residues. V lost 8 bases to trimming and J lost 3 bases, with 14 bases between them. Germline V lookup: CDR1 SNHLY, CDR2 FYNNEI. The CDR3 reads CASYDRRLNQPQHF. CDR3 coding DNA: TGTGCCAGCTATGATCGGAGACTCAATCAGCCCCAGCATTTT.

This clonotype was detected once. This may come from a read error, since a much larger clone is one base off. This rearrangement joins TRBV27 to TRBJ2-7, with TRBD1 identical over 8 bases. Germline V gene data show CDR1 as MNHEY and CDR2 as SMNVEV (reference sequence). The CDR3 length is 15 residues. V shed 8 bases, J shed 4 bases, and the junction held 13 bases outside the gene matches. The DNA for the CDR3 is TGTGCCAGCGGTATTACCGGGACAGGCGGATACGAGCAGTACTTC. Its protein product is CASGITGTGGYEQYF.

Concerning this clonotype itself: This may come from a read error, since a much larger clone is one base off. The genes are TRBV5-3 and TRBJ1-5; possible D gene TRBD1, 6 bases. TRBV5-3 is identified as an open reading frame with a role that is uncertain. V was trimmed by 8 bases and J by 4 bases, leaving 25 bases between them. The CDR3 runs to 17 residues. This chain's CDR3 is CASSGGPRSPENQPQHF. In DNA form, the CDR3 reads TGTGCCAGCAGCGGGGGGCCACGATCCCCCGAGAATCAGCCCCAGCATTTT.